Reported below is one T cell receptor (beta chain). Unique molecular identifiers were incorporated into the prepared TCRbeta library. Via MiXCR, TCRdb re-called the PCR reads, giving one row per CDR3 protein. The data contain 500,000 to 600,000 distinct CDR3 sequences, approximately 30% of them singletons. The sample is drawn from a study of T-cell reconstitution after alpha-beta-depleted transplantation in children. CDR3 size: 16 residues. V shed 1 base and J shed 3 bases, with 13 bases lying between them. Germline lookup yields CDR1 SGHNT and CDR2 YYREEE (reference sequence). The input for sequencing was PBMCs from the stem cell graft donor, taken from the stem cell graft. The sequence was collected from a human donor who donated a stem cell graft to a child with aplastic anemia. V usage is TRBV5-4 and J usage is TRBJ2-2, with D perhaps TRBD1 (7 bases). The CDR3 coding sequence is TGTGCCAGCAGCTTGACAGGGGCGGGGTACACCGGGGAGCTGTTTTTT. Amino acids: CASSLTGAGYTGELFF.